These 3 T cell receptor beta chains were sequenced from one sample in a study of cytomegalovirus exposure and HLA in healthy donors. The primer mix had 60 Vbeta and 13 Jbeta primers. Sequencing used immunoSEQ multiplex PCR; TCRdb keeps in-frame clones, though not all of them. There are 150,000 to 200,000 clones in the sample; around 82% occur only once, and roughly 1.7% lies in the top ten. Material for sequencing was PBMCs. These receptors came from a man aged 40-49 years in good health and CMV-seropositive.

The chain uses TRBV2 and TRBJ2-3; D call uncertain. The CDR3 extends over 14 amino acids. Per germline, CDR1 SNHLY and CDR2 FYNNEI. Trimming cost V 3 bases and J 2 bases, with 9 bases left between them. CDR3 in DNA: TGTGCCAGCAGTGAGATGGCCGACACAGATACGCAGTATTTT. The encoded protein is CASSEMADTDTQYF.

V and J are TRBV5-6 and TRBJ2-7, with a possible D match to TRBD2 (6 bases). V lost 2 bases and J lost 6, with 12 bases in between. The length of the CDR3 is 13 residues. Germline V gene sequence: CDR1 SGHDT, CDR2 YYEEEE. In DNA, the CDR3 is TGTGCCAGCAGCTTAGTACTAGCTGGCGAGCAGTACTTC. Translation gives CASSLVLAGEQYF.

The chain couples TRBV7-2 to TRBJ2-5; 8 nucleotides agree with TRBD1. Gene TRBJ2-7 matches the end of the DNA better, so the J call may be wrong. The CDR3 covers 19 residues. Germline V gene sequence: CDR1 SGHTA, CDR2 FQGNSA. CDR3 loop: CASSLGRWDRFDAGYEQYF. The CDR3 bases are TGTGCCAGCAGCTTAGGGAGATGGGACAGGTTTGACGCAGGCTACGAGCAGTACTTC.